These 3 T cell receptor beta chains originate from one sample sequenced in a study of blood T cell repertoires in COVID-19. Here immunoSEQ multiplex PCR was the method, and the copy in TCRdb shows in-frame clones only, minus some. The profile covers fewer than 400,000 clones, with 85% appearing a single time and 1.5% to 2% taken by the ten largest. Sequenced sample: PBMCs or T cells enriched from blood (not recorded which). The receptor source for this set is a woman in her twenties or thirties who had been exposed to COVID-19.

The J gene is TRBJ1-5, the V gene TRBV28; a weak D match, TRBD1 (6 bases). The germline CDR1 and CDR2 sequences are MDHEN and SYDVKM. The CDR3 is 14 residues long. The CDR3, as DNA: TGTGAATGCCGGGACAATTATAGCAATCAGCCCCAGCATTTT. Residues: CECRDNYSNQPQHF.

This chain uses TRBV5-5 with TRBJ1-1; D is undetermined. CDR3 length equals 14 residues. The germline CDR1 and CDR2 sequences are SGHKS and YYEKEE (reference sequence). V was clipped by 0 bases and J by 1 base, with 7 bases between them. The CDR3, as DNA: TGTGCCAGCAGCTTGGTCCCCGGGAACACTGAAGCTTTCTTT. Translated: CASSLVPGNTEAFF.

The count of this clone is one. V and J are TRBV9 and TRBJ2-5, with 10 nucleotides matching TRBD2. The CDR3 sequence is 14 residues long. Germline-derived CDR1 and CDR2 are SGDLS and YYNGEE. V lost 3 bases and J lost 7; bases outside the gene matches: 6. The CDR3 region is CASSGPSGRGTQYF. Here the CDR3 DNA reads TGTGCCAGCAGCGGCCCTAGCGGGAGAGGGACCCAGTACTTC.